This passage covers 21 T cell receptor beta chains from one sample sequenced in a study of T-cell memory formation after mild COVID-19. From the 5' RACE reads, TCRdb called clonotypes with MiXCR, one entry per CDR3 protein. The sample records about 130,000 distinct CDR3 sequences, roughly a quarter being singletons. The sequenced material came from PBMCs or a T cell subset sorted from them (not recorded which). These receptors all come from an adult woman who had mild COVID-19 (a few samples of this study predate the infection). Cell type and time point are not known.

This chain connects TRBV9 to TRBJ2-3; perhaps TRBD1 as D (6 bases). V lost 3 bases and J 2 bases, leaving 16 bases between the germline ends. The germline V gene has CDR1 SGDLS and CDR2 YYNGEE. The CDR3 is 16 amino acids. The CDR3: CASSAGQRSATDTQYF. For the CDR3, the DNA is TGTGCCAGCAGCGCCGGACAGAGGTCCGCCACAGATACGCAGTATTTT.

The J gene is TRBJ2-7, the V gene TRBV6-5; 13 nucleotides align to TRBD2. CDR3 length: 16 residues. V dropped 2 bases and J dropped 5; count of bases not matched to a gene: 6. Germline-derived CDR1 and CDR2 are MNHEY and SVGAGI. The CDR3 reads CASSYQGLAGVDEQYF. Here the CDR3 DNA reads TGTGCCAGCAGTTACCAAGGACTAGCGGGAGTCGACGAGCAGTACTTC.

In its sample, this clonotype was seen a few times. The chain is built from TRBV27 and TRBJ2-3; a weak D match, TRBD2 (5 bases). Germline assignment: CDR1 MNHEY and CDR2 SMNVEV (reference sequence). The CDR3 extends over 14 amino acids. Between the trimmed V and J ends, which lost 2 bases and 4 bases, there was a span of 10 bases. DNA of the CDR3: TGTGCCAGCAGTTTAGGCAGCGGTCCAGATACGCAGTATTTT. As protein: CASSLGSGPDTQYF.

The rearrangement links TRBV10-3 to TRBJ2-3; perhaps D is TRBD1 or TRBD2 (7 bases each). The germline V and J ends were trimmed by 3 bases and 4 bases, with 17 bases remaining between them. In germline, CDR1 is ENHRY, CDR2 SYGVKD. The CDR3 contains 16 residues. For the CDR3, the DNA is TGTGCCATCAGTGAAACAGGGGAGGGGAAGGCAGATACGCAGTATTTT. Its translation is CAISETGEGKADTQYF.

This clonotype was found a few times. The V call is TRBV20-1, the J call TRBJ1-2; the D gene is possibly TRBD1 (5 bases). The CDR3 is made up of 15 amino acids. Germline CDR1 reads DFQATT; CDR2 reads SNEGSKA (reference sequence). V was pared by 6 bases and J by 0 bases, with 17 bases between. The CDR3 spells CSALSYRKANYGYTF. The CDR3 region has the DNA TGCAGTGCCCTCTCCTACAGGAAAGCTAACTATGGCTACACCTTC.

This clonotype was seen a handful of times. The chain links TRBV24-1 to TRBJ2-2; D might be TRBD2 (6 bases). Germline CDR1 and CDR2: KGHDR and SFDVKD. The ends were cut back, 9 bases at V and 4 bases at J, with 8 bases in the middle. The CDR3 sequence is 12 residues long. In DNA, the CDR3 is TGTGCCACCTTAGCGGTCACCGGGGAGCTGTTTTTT. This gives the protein CATLAVTGELFF.

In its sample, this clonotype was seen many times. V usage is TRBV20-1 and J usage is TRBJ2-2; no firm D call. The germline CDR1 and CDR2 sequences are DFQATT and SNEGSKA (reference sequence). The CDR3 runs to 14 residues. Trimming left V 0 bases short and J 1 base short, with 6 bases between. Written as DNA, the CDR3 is TGCAGTGCTAGAGACAGGCAGAACACCGGGGAGCTGTTTTTT. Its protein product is CSARDRQNTGELFF.

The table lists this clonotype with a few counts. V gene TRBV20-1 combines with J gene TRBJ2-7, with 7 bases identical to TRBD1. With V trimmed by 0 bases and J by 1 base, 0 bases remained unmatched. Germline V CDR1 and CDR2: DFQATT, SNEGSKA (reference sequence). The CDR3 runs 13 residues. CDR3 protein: CSARETGSYEQYF. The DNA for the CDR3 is TGCAGTGCTAGAGAGACAGGGTCCTACGAGCAGTACTTC.

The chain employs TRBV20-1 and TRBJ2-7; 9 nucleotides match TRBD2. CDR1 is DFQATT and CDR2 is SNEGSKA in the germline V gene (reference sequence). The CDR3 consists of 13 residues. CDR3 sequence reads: CRASGGGVYEQYF. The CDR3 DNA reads TGCAGGGCCAGTGGCGGGGGGGTCTACGAGCAGTACTTC.

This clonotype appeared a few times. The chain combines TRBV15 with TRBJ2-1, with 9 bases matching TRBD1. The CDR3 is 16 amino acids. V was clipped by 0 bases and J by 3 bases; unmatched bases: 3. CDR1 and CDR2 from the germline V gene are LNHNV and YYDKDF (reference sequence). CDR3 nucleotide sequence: TGTGCCACCAGCAGAGATAGGACAGGGGACTACAATGAGCAGTTCTTC. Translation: CATSRDRTGDYNEQFF. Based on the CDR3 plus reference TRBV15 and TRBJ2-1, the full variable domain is DAMVIQNPRYQVTQFGKPVTLSCSQTLNHNVMYWYQQKSSQAPKLLFHYYDKDFNNEADTPDNFQSRRPNTSFCFLDIRSPGLGDTAMYLCATSRDRTGDYNEQFFGPGTRLTVL.

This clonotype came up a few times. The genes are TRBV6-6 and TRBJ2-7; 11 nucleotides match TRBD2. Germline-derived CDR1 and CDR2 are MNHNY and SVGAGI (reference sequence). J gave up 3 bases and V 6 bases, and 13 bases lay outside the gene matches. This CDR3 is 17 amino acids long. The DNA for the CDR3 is TGTGCCAGCAGCCCAAATCTCCCGACTAGCGGGAACTACGAGCAGTACTTC. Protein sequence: CASSPNLPTSGNYEQYF.

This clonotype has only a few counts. CDR3 nucleotide sequence: TGTGCCACCAGTGGGGACGGACCGAACACCGGGGAGCTGTTTTTT. It encodes CATSGDGPNTGELFF. The chain recombines TRBV24-1 with TRBJ2-2; tentatively, D is TRBD1 or TRBD2 (5 bases each). The CDR3 length is 15 residues. V was shortened by 5 bases and J by 0 bases, with 9 bases between the two germline ends. Germline V gene sequence: CDR1 KGHDR, CDR2 SFDVKD.

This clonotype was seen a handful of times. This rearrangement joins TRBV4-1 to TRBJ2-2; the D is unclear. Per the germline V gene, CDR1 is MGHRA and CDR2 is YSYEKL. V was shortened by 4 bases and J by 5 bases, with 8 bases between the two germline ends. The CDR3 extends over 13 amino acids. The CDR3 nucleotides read TGCGCCAGCAGCCTTAACCCGACCGGGGAGCTGTTTTTT. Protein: CASSLNPTGELFF.

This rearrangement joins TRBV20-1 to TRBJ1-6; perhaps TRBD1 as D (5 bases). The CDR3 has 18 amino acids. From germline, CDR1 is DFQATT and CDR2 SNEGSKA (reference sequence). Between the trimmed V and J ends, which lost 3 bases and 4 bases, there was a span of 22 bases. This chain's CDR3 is CSASTVSFRTPYNSPLHF. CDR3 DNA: TGCAGTGCTAGCACAGTATCGTTTCGGACACCGTATAATTCACCCCTCCACTTT.

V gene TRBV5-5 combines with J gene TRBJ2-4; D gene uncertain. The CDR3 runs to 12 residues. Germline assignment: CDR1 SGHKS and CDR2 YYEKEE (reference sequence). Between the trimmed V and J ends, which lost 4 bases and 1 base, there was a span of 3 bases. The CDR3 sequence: CASSGAKNIQYF. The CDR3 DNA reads TGTGCCAGCAGCGGGGCCAAAAACATTCAGTACTTC.

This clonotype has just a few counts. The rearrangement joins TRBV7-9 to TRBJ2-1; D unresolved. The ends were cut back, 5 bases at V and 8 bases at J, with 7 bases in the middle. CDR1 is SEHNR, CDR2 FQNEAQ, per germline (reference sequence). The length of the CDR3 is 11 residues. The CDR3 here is CASSLPDEQFF. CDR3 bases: TGTGCCAGCAGCCTACCCGATGAGCAGTTCTTC.

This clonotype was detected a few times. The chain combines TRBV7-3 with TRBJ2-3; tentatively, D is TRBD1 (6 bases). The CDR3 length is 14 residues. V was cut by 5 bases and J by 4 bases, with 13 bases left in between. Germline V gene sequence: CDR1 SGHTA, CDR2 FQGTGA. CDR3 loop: CASSHTGSADTQYF. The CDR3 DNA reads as TGTGCCAGCAGCCATACAGGGAGCGCAGATACGCAGTATTTT.

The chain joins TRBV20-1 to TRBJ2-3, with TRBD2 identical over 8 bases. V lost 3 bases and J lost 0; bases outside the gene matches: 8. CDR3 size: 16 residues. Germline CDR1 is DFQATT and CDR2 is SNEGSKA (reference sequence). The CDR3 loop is CSARVAGNPSTDTQYF. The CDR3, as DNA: TGCAGTGCTAGGGTAGCGGGAAACCCTAGCACAGATACGCAGTATTTT.

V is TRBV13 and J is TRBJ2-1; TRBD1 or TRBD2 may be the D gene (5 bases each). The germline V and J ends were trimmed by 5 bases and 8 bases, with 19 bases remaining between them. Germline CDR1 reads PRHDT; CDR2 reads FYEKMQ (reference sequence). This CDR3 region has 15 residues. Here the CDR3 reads CASSHGTRDLDEQFF. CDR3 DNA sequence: TGTGCCAGCAGCCACGGGACCCGCGATTTGGATGAGCAGTTCTTC.

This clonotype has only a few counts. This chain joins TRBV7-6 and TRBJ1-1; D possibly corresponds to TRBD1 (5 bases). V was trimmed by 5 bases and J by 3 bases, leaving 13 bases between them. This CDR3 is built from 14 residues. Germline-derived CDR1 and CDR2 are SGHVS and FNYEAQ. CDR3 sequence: CASSLDSWYTEAFF. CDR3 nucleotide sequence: TGTGCCAGCAGCCTTGACAGCTGGTACACTGAAGCTTTCTTT.

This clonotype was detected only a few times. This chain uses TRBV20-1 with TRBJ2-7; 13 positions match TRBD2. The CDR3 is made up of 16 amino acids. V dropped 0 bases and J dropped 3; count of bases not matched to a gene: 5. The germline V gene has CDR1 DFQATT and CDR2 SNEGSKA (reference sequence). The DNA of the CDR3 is TGCAGTGCTAGAGATCTGGGGACTAGCGGGATCTACGAGCAGTACTTC. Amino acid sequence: CSARDLGTSGIYEQYF.